Here is one TCR beta chain with its context. The antigen it recognizes is unknown. Base qualities are not recorded, but no much larger clone differs from it by a single base. The sample belongs to a study of response to subunit inactivated influenza vaccine (dated by TCRdb to between 2018 and 2020). For context, the study as a whole: The study used deep quantitative T cell receptor repertoire profiling to track responses to a trivalent subunit inactivated influenza vaccine.

The library was generated by RT-PCR. Reads for this sample came from an Illumina HiSeq 2500. TCRdb handled the public reads itself, with Q25 trimming in fastp and clone calling in MiXCR, and kept productive beta chains. When rows share a CDR3 protein, they turn into one entry using the most common DNA and genes. The sample has roughly 290,000 distinct CDR3 sequences on record, roughly a fifth of them singletons. The ten largest account for more than 8.5% of the sample. The germline V gene sets CDR1 to MNHEY and CDR2 to SVGEGT. The trim is 2 bases for V and 2 bases for J, with a gap of 11 bases between the germline ends. The CDR3, from cysteine to phenylalanine, totals 15 residues. This entry keeps only the CDR3 DNA: 45 bases, framed from base 1. The study at large found these results: It was suggested by the authors that each seasonal influenza vaccination may recruit only a limited number of new T cells.

This receptor chain uses TRBV6-2 or TRBV6-3 and TRBJ2-3, with no reliable assignment of the D segment. Sequenced material: PBMCs from blood, taken approximately 22 months after vaccination. This clonotype was sampled from a man between 50 and 75 years old who received an inactivated influenza vaccine. Donor details come from another sample of the same person, matched by shared clones. The CDR3 protein is CASSYLTGATDTQYF. The nucleotide sequence is TGTGCCAGCAGTTACCTAACGGGTGCCACAGATACGCAGTATTTT.